One and the same sample provided the 29 T cell receptor beta chains below, sequenced in a study of blood T cell repertoires in COVID-19. Assay: immunoSEQ multiplex PCR; the TCRdb copy retains only in-frame clones and omits some. The sample lists under 140,000 clones; 70% to 90% were seen once. Material: peripheral blood. These receptors originate from a woman in her fifties or sixties with acute or convalescent COVID-19.

In its sample, this clone was seen a few times. The rearrangement uses TRBV7-6 and TRBJ2-7, with 7 bases matching TRBD1. The CDR3 extends over 13 amino acids. Germline V lookup: CDR1 SGHVS, CDR2 FNYEAQ. V lost 5 bases, J lost 0 bases, and 1 base stayed unmatched. Written as DNA, the CDR3 is TGTGCCAGCAGCCAGGGGGACTCCTACGAGCAGTACTTC. It specifies CASSQGDSYEQYF.

The V gene is TRBV6-1, the J gene TRBJ1-3; 8 bases fit TRBD1. CDR1 and CDR2 from the germline V gene are MNHNS and SASEGT. V shed 4 bases and J 0 bases; nucleotides not matched to a gene: 14. The CDR3 consists of 19 residues. This CDR3 reads CASSATDRGINLSGNTIYF. CDR3 bases: TGTGCCAGCAGTGCAACCGACAGGGGCATTAACCTCTCTGGAAACACCATATATTTT.

The chain joins TRBV7-9 to TRBJ2-5; tentatively, D is TRBD1 (6 bases). Trimming took 5 bases from V and 1 from J, leaving 20 bases between them. Per germline, CDR1 SEHNR and CDR2 FQNEAQ (reference sequence). This CDR3 spans 17 amino acids. The CDR3 reads CASSQWVTGALQETQYF. CDR3 coding DNA: TGTGCCAGCAGCCAATGGGTGACAGGAGCCCTCCAAGAGACCCAGTACTTC.

This clone appeared a single time. J is TRBJ1-1 and V is TRBV7-2; D perhaps matches TRBD1 (5 bases). This CDR3 is built from 13 residues. Trimming took off 5 bases at V and 1 base at J, with 8 bases between the two ends. Germline CDR1 SGHTA, CDR2 FQGNSA. This chain's CDR3 is CASSLQANTEAFF. CDR3 nucleotides: TGTGCCAGCAGCCTACAGGCGAACACTGAAGCTTTCTTT.

In this sample, this clone turned up a few times. The rearrangement uses TRBV19 and TRBJ1-1, with 8 positions matching TRBD1. Germline V lookup: CDR1 LNHDA, CDR2 SQIVND (reference sequence). The CDR3 runs to 14 residues. V trimming: 4 bases; J trimming: 4 bases; junction bases outside the gene matches: 5. The DNA of the CDR3 is TGTGCCAGTAGTAAGGAGACAGGGGTCACTGAAGCTTTCTTT. The encoded protein is CASSKETGVTEAFF.

This chain uses TRBV19 with TRBJ1-4; D is possibly TRBD1 (6 bases). Trimming left V 0 bases short and J 3 bases short, with 14 bases between. Per the germline V gene, CDR1 is LNHDA and CDR2 is SQIVND (reference sequence). The CDR3 is made up of 17 amino acids. The CDR3 is CASSIDLRGAANEKLFF. CDR3 in DNA: TGTGCCAGTAGTATAGATCTACGGGGGGCTGCTAATGAAAAACTGTTTTTT.

J is TRBJ2-1 and V is TRBV6-5; 12 bases are shared with TRBD2. CDR1 is MNHEY, CDR2 SVGAGI, per germline. The CDR3 extends over 14 amino acids. Trimming at V came to 8 bases and at J to 9 bases, leaving 8 bases not matched to a gene. CDR3 loop: CASSASGRAGEQFF. DNA of the CDR3: TGTGCCAGCTCCGCTAGCGGGAGGGCCGGTGAGCAGTTCTTC.

The rearrangement uses TRBV10-1 and TRBJ2-7, with TRBD1 identical over 7 bases. The CDR3 covers 14 residues. CDR1 is WNHNN, CDR2 SYGVQD, per germline (reference sequence). Trimming cost V 5 bases and J 0 bases; bases outside gene matches: 4. CDR3 amino acids: CASSRTGNSYEQYF. The CDR3 region has the DNA TGCGCCAGCAGTCGGACAGGCAACTCCTACGAGCAGTACTTC.

The chain carries TRBV19 and TRBJ2-1; TRBD1 matches 11 bases. From germline, CDR1 is LNHDA and CDR2 SQIVND (reference sequence). The CDR3 is 20 amino acids. V dropped 6 bases and J dropped 3; count of bases not matched to a gene: 19. The CDR3 nucleotides read TGTGCCAGTAGCTCTATCGCACCGGGACAGGGGGTCACCGGCTACAATGAGCAGTTCTTC. This gives the protein CASSSIAPGQGVTGYNEQFF. The full variable domain, in which reference TRBV19 and TRBJ2-1 provide the parts outside the CDR3, is DGGITQSPKYLFRKEGQNVTLSCEQNLNHDAMYWYRQDPGQGLRLIYYSQIVNDFQKGDIAEGYSVSREKKESFPLTVTSAQKNPTAFYLCASSSIAPGQGVTGYNEQFFGPGTRLTVL.

This chain links TRBV5-1 with TRBJ1-4; D not certain. V was shortened by 2 bases and J by 6 bases, with 17 bases between the two germline ends. This CDR3 comprises 16 residues. Germline values: CDR1 SGHRS, CDR2 YFSETQ. The CDR3 DNA follows: TGCGCCAGCAGCTTTTCTAGCGGACGGAAGGATGAAAAACTGTTTTTT. Its protein is CASSFSSGRKDEKLFF.

The J gene is TRBJ2-1, the V gene TRBV11-3; 12 nucleotides align to TRBD2. CDR1 and CDR2 from the germline V gene are SGHNT and YENEEA. V was pared by 2 bases and J by 7 bases, with 9 bases of the junction left unmatched. CDR3 length: 17 amino acids. CDR3 loop: CASSLSPGLAGPNEQFF. CDR3 nucleotides: TGTGCCAGCAGCTTATCCCCCGGACTAGCGGGACCTAATGAGCAGTTCTTC.

J is TRBJ2-3 and V is TRBV15, with 12 bases aligning to TRBD2. Germline lookup yields CDR1 LNHNV and CDR2 YYDKDF (reference sequence). CDR3 length: 18 residues. V was pared by 1 base and J by 4 bases, with 9 bases of the junction left unmatched. The CDR3 nucleotides are TGTGCCACCAGCAGAGCGGGACTAGCGGGCGCGGGGCCAGATACGCAGTATTTT. Translating it yields CATSRAGLAGAGPDTQYF. Combining the CDR3 with reference TRBV15 and TRBJ2-3 gives the whole variable domain DAMVIQNPRYQVTQFGKPVTLSCSQTLNHNVMYWYQQKSSQAPKLLFHYYDKDFNNEADTPDNFQSRRPNTSFCFLDIRSPGLGDTAMYLCATSRAGLAGAGPDTQYFGPGTRLTVL.

This clone was detected only once. The genes are TRBV18 and TRBJ1-6; 8 bases fit TRBD1. The CDR3 loop spans 15 amino acids. In germline, CDR1 is KGHSH, CDR2 LQKENI. V dropped 6 bases and J dropped 5; count of bases not matched to a gene: 6. Here the CDR3 DNA reads TGTGCCAGCTCTAGACAGGGGTGGAATAATTCACCCCTCCACTTT. Amino acid sequence: CASSRQGWNNSPLHF.

This clone has more than one count but fewer than ten. V is TRBV11-2 and J is TRBJ2-1, with 10 bases fitting TRBD2. This CDR3 is built from 17 residues. Per germline, CDR1 SGHAT and CDR2 FQNNGV. V lost 1 base and J lost 5; bases outside the gene matches: 8. CDR3 in amino acids: CASSLGASGRPHNEQFF. CDR3 in DNA: TGTGCCAGCAGCTTAGGGGCTAGCGGGAGACCACACAATGAGCAGTTCTTC.

This clone was seen once. This chain uses TRBV6-2 or TRBV6-3 with TRBJ1-5; possible D gene TRBD1, 5 bases. The V end was cut by 5 bases, the J end by 5 bases, with 16 bases between. CDR3 length: 15 amino acids. Germline values: CDR1 MNHEY, CDR2 SVGEGT. This CDR3 is CASSPHASGDQPQHF. CDR3 coding DNA: TGTGCCAGCAGTCCACACGCCTCGGGGGATCAGCCCCAGCATTTT.

V usage is TRBV6-5 and J usage is TRBJ2-7, with TRBD1 matching 9 bases. The CDR3 contains 14 residues. The V segment lost 5 bases and the J segment 4 bases; nucleotides outside the gene matches: 6. Germline loops: CDR1 MNHEY, CDR2 SVGAGI. CDR3 amino acids: CASSPGTGLYEQYF. Here the CDR3 DNA reads TGTGCCAGCAGTCCCGGGACAGGGTTGTACGAGCAGTACTTC.

V gene TRBV18 combines with J gene TRBJ1-3, with 7 bases identical to TRBD1. Losses at the gene ends were 3 bases for V and 4 bases for J; bases not matched to a gene: 6. Per the germline V gene, CDR1 is KGHSH and CDR2 is LQKENI. CDR3 length: 15 residues. The CDR3 spells CASSPRQGSGNTIYF. In DNA form, the CDR3 reads TGTGCCAGCTCACCTCGACAGGGATCCGGAAACACCATATATTTT.

This rearrangement joins TRBV29-1 to TRBJ1-2; D might be TRBD1 (5 bases). Per germline, CDR1 SQVTM and CDR2 ANQGSEA. Trimming removed 5 bases from V and 3 bases from J, with 10 bases in between. The CDR3 consists of 12 residues. Here the CDR3 reads CSVWAGHYGYTF. DNA for the CDR3: TGCAGCGTTTGGGCAGGGCACTATGGCTACACCTTC.

J is TRBJ2-1 and V is TRBV7-6; 10 positions match TRBD2. J was trimmed by 4 bases and V by 5 bases; bases with no gene match: 11. CDR1 and CDR2 from the germline V gene are SGHVS and FNYEAQ. This CDR3 spans 17 amino acids. CDR3 in DNA: TGTGCCAGCAGCCCCACCCAATTAGCGGGAGGTTACAATGAGCAGTTCTTC. Protein sequence: CASSPTQLAGGYNEQFF.

V and J are TRBV7-9 and TRBJ1-2, with no clear D. Trimming removed 2 bases from V and 5 bases from J, with 3 bases in between. This CDR3 region has 11 residues. Germline CDR1 is SEHNR and CDR2 is FQNEAQ (reference sequence). CDR3 protein: CASSLSYGYTF. The DNA for the CDR3 is TGTGCCAGCAGCTTATCGTATGGCTACACCTTC.

CDR3 in DNA: TGTGCCACCAGTGAACTAGCGGATACGCAGTATTTT. Protein sequence: CATSELADTQYF. The genes are TRBV24-1 and TRBJ2-3, with 7 bases identical to TRBD2. Germline V CDR1 and CDR2: KGHDR, SFDVKD. V lost 4 bases to trimming and J lost 6 bases; unmatched junction nucleotides: 0. The CDR3 loop spans 12 amino acids.

The gene calls are TRBV19 and TRBJ1-3, with TRBD1 identical over 10 bases. Germline CDR1 LNHDA, CDR2 SQIVND (reference sequence). The CDR3 is made up of 16 amino acids. J gave up 0 bases and V 7 bases, and 6 bases lay outside the gene matches. CDR3 nucleotides: TGTGCCAGTATGGGACAGGGGACACACTCTGGAAACACCATATATTTT. Translation gives CASMGQGTHSGNTIYF. Full variable domain (rest looked up from reference TRBV19 and TRBJ1-3): DGGITQSPKYLFRKEGQNVTLSCEQNLNHDAMYWYRQDPGQGLRLIYYSQIVNDFQKGDIAEGYSVSREKKESFPLTVTSAQKNPTAFYLCASMGQGTHSGNTIYFGEGSWLTVV.

The genes are TRBV30 and TRBJ2-3, with 12 bases lining up with TRBD1. CDR1 is GTSNPN and CDR2 is SVGIG in the germline V gene (reference sequence). J lost 6 bases, V lost 5 bases, and 3 bases had no gene match. The CDR3 length is 13 residues. CDR3 DNA sequence: TGTGCCTGGGGGACAGGGGGCTTCGATACGCAGTATTTT. It encodes CAWGTGGFDTQYF.

The V gene is TRBV3-1 (or the pseudogene TRBV3-2), the J gene TRBJ2-1; TRBD2 is a possible D gene (6 bases). V lost 4 bases and J 13 bases, leaving 17 bases between the germline ends. The CDR3 totals 13 residues. The germline gives CDR1 LGHDT, CDR2 YNNKEL (reference sequence). The CDR3 region is CASSPGTRVFQFF. CDR3 DNA: TGTGCCAGCAGCCCCGGGACTCGAGTTTTTCAGTTCTTC.

The rearrangement links TRBV15 to TRBJ2-5; possibly TRBD1 for D (6 bases). The germline CDR1 and CDR2 sequences are LNHNV and YYDKDF (reference sequence). V gave up 8 bases and J gave up 4 bases, with 11 bases separating them. The CDR3 consists of 12 residues. DNA for the CDR3: TGTGCCACCGCAACAGGGAGAGAGACCCAGTACTTC. Residues: CATATGRETQYF.

The V call is TRBV5-1, the J call TRBJ1-2, with D possibly matching TRBD1 (5 bases). Germline loops: CDR1 SGHRS, CDR2 YFSETQ. With 0 bases removed from V and 4 bases from J, the gap between germline ends came to 10 bases. This CDR3 has 14 residues. The CDR3 DNA reads TGCGCCAGCAGCTTGGGGGACGGGAGCTATGGCTACACCTTC. Translated, it gives CASSLGDGSYGYTF.

This clone was counted a few times. The chain has TRBV5-8 and TRBJ1-1, with D uncertain. Germline V lookup: CDR1 SGHTS, CDR2 YDEGEE. This CDR3 spans 14 amino acids. Trimming took 5 bases from V and 0 from J, leaving 11 bases between them. As DNA, the CDR3 is TGTGCCAGCAGGAAGTACGACATGAACACTGAAGCTTTCTTT. Translating gives CASRKYDMNTEAFF. Supplemented by reference TRBV5-8 and TRBJ1-1, the full variable domain reads EAGVTQSPTHLIKTRGQQATLRCSPISGHTSVYWYQQALGLGLQFLLWYDEGEERNRGNFPPRFSGRQFPNYSSELNVNALELEDSALYLCASRKYDMNTEAFFGQGTRLTVV.

In nucleotides, the CDR3 is TGTGCCAGCAGCTCATGGTGGGGTAGCGGGAGGCCGGGTAATGAGCAGTTCTTC. Amino acids: CASSSWWGSGRPGNEQFF. The rearrangement joins TRBV5-8 to TRBJ2-1, with 10 bases lining up with TRBD2. V gave up 3 bases and J gave up 7 bases; unmatched junction bases: 16. CDR3 length equals 18 residues. The germline gives CDR1 SGHTS, CDR2 YDEGEE.

In this sample, this clone turned up a few times. The gene calls are TRBV19 and TRBJ1-3, with D possibly TRBD1 on 6 matching bases. There are 14 residues in the CDR3. Germline-derived CDR1 and CDR2 are LNHDA and SQIVND (reference sequence). With 4 bases removed from V and 5 bases from J, the gap between germline ends came to 12 bases. The CDR3 DNA sequence: TGTGCCAGTAGTAAGGACAGAAACAGAAACACCATATATTTT. Its translation is CASSKDRNRNTIYF. Full variable domain (remainder filled in from reference TRBV19 and TRBJ1-3): DGGITQSPKYLFRKEGQNVTLSCEQNLNHDAMYWYRQDPGQGLRLIYYSQIVNDFQKGDIAEGYSVSREKKESFPLTVTSAQKNPTAFYLCASSKDRNRNTIYFGEGSWLTVV.